Reported below is one T cell receptor beta chain. What it binds is unknown. The data were obtained in a study of synovial regulatory T cells in juvenile arthritis. General study results and limits: Synovial Teff and blood CPL repertoires partially overlapped with iaTreg TCR repertoires, which were largely patient-private.

The CDR3 runs 13 residues. A DNA sequence was not provided. CDR1 is SQVTM, CDR2 ANQGSEA, per germline. The assay was immunoSEQ multiplex PCR, and TCRdb's table has in-frame clones only and misses some. The listing contains about 10,000 clones. The chain has TRBV29-1 and TRBJ2-7; absent DNA, TCRdb's TRBD1 call cannot be checked. This TCR was recovered from a donor aged 2-30 years with juvenile idiopathic arthritis. The specimen sequenced was Treg cells from blood. This sample's subset: remaining (HLA-DR-negative) circulating blood Treg cells. The CDR3 here is CSVVGQGGYEQYF.